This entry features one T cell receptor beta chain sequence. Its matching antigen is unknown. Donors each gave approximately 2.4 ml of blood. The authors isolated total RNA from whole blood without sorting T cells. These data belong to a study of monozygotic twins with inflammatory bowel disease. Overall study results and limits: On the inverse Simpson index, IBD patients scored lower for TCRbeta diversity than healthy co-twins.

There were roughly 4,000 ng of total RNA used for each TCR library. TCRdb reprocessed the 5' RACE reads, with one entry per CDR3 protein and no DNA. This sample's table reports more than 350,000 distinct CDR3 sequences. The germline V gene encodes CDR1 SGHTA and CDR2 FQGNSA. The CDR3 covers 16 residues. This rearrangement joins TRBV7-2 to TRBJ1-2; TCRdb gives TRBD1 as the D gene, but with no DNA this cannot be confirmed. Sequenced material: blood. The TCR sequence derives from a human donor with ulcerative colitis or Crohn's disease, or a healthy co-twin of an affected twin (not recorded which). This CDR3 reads CASNPAGRLINYGYTF.